One sample yielded the 25 T cell receptor beta chains listed below, sequenced in a study of blood T cell repertoires in COVID-19 (dated by TCRdb to 2020 to 2022). The library came from the immunoSEQ multiplex PCR assay. TCRdb mirrors the immuneACCESS table, restricted to in-frame sequences. Some clones are absent from its copies; in checked studies, under half trace to an unresolved V gene, and the reason for the others is unknown. The sample data list over 350,000 clones, and roughly 85% of these were observed just once. Clones ranked in the top ten supply 1.4% of the sample. The sequenced sample was peripheral blood. The receptors stem from a woman aged 25 to 39 with active or convalescent COVID-19.

The rearrangement joins TRBV9 to TRBJ2-1; 9 nucleotides align to TRBD2. With V trimmed by 0 bases and J by 2 bases, 3 bases remained unmatched. Germline V gives CDR1 SGDLS, CDR2 YYNGEE. The CDR3 spans 16 residues. The CDR3 nucleotides read TGTGCCAGCAGCGTAGCCAGCGGGAGGACCTACAATGAGCAGTTCTTC. Protein product: CASSVASGRTYNEQFF.

This sequence joins TRBV5-1 and TRBJ2-2; 8 nucleotides align to TRBD1. The germline V gene has CDR1 SGHRS and CDR2 YFSETQ. Trimming cost V 5 bases and J 4 bases; bases outside gene matches: 4. The CDR3 contains 14 residues. The CDR3 coding sequence is TGCGCCAGCAGTGGGGGGACAGGCACCGGGGAGCTGTTTTTT. Encoded protein: CASSGGTGTGELFF.

The chain is built from TRBV6-5 and TRBJ2-7; 7 bases match TRBD2. Germline V lookup: CDR1 MNHEY, CDR2 SVGAGI. There are 14 residues in the CDR3. V lost 6 bases to trimming and J lost 1 base; unmatched junction nucleotides: 6. This chain's CDR3 is CASSRLAGSYEQYF. CDR3 DNA: TGTGCCAGCAGCCGACTAGCAGGGTCCTACGAGCAGTACTTC.

The V gene is TRBV5-4, the J gene TRBJ2-3, with a weak D call TRBD1 (5 bases). V lost 3 bases and J lost 0, with 8 bases in between. The CDR3 has 14 amino acids. CDR1 SGHNT and CDR2 YYREEE come from the germline V gene (reference sequence). CDR3 region: CASSWAGSTDTQYF. Here the CDR3 DNA reads TGTGCCAGCAGCTGGGCAGGGAGCACAGATACGCAGTATTTT.

In regard to this clone: Other DNA sequences in the sample encode the same CDR3. The J gene is TRBJ1-1, the V gene TRBV3-1 (or the pseudogene TRBV3-2), with D possibly matching TRBD1 (5 bases). Per germline, CDR1 LGHDT and CDR2 YNNKEL (reference sequence). Trimming shortened V by 1 base and J by 1 base, and 7 bases separated the two germline ends. The CDR3 is made up of 14 amino acids. Written as DNA, the CDR3 is TGTGCCAGCAGCCAAGGGGGCTCGAACACTGAAGCTTTCTTT. Translated, it gives CASSQGGSNTEAFF.

V gene TRBV2 combines with J gene TRBJ1-2, with TRBD1 matching over 9 bases. This CDR3 contains 14 residues. Trimming removed 4 bases from V and 4 bases from J; junction bases left unmatched: 4. CDR1 SNHLY and CDR2 FYNNEI come from the germline V gene. CDR3 nucleotides: TGTGCCAGCAGTGGGACAGGGGCGACCTATGGCTACACCTTC. Encoded protein: CASSGTGATYGYTF.

This clone was counted between two and nine times. The chain recombines TRBV28 with TRBJ1-4; D unresolved. This CDR3 region has 15 residues. Looked up from germline, CDR1 is MDHEN and CDR2 is SYDVKM. V was clipped by 6 bases and J by 8 bases, with 19 bases between them. The CDR3: CASSKLTNKREKLFF. The CDR3 nucleotides read TGTGCCAGCAGCAAACTGACAAACAAAAGGGAAAAACTGTTTTTT.

J is TRBJ2-3 and V is TRBV4-1, with 10 bases lining up with TRBD2. The CDR3 is 16 residues long. With V trimmed by 1 base and J by 5 bases, 6 bases remained unmatched. Germline V gene lookup returns CDR1 MGHRA and CDR2 YSYEKL. CDR3 residues: CASSQVLAGGVDTQYF. The CDR3 DNA is TGCGCCAGCAGCCAAGTGTTAGCGGGGGGTGTAGATACGCAGTATTTT.

J is TRBJ1-1 and V is TRBV27; D gene ambiguous. V lost 5 bases and J lost 5, with 12 bases in between. Germline V gives CDR1 MNHEY, CDR2 SMNVEV (reference sequence). CDR3 length equals 13 residues. The CDR3 DNA reads TGTGCCAGCAGTCGGGGAGGCTCGACTGAAGCTTTCTTT. It translates to CASSRGGSTEAFF.

The CDR3 sequence is CASSEYGSGMDTEAFF. CDR3 nucleotide sequence: TGTGCCAGCAGTGAATATGGGTCGGGGATGGACACTGAAGCTTTCTTT. The chain combines TRBV25-1 with TRBJ1-1, with D unresolved. The CDR3 has 16 amino acids. Trimming shortened V by 0 bases and J by 3 bases, and 14 bases separated the two germline ends. Germline CDR1 and CDR2: MGHDK and SYGVNS.

The chain couples TRBV6-5 to TRBJ1-2; 7 bases fit TRBD1. Germline V lookup: CDR1 MNHEY, CDR2 SVGAGI. The CDR3 is made up of 15 amino acids. Unmatched junction bases numbered 14, after V lost 6 bases and J lost 7 bases. In nucleotides, the CDR3 is TGTGCCAGCAGCTCCTCTACTGACAGGGTTCGTGGCTACACCTTC. As protein: CASSSSTDRVRGYTF.

This clone was counted a few times. J is TRBJ2-7 and V is TRBV6-5, with 14 bases fitting TRBD2. The length of the CDR3 is 15 residues. The V gene's germline CDR1 is MNHEY and CDR2 SVGAGI. After removal of 4 bases from V and 2 bases from J, the junction contained 1 base not matched to a gene. CDR3: CASSWGLAGAYEQYF. CDR3 nucleotide sequence: TGTGCCAGCAGTTGGGGACTAGCGGGAGCCTACGAGCAGTACTTC.

The V gene is TRBV6-2 or TRBV6-3, the J gene TRBJ2-5, with D perhaps matching TRBD2 (6 bases). Trimming stripped 5 bases from V and 3 bases from J, with 13 bases between. The CDR3 spans 14 residues. The germline gives CDR1 MNHEY, CDR2 SVGEGT. CDR3 sequence reads: CASSPALAKETQYF. Here the CDR3 DNA reads TGTGCCAGCAGTCCGGCACTAGCAAAAGAGACCCAGTACTTC.

The CDR3 sequence: CASKLDRGPYNEQFF. The DNA for the CDR3 is TGTGCCAGCAAACTGGACAGGGGGCCCTACAATGAGCAGTTCTTC. This chain joins TRBV27 and TRBJ2-1; TRBD1 matches 11 bases. This CDR3 has 15 amino acids. V shed 7 bases and J 2 bases; nucleotides not matched to a gene: 4. Germline V gene data show CDR1 as MNHEY and CDR2 as SMNVEV (reference sequence).

This clone was seen once. This rearrangement joins TRBV29-1 to TRBJ1-2; 9 nucleotides align to TRBD1. The CDR3 extends over 13 amino acids. Germline loops: CDR1 SQVTM, CDR2 ANQGSEA. Trimming took 5 bases from V and 3 from J; bases not matched to a gene: 4. The CDR3 DNA is TGCAGCGTTCCCCGACAGGGGGACTATGGCTACACCTTC. Translation gives CSVPRQGDYGYTF.

The gene calls are TRBV10-2 and TRBJ1-2; D remains unclear. Trimming removed 7 bases from V and 4 bases from J, with 19 bases in between. This CDR3 region has 15 residues. Looked up from germline, CDR1 is WSHSY and CDR2 is SAAADI. The CDR3 DNA is TGCGCCAGCACCCCCTCGGCGGTCATGGGCTATGGCTACACCTTC. Amino acid sequence: CASTPSAVMGYGYTF.

CDR3 region: CAGFKGDRDKLKSGNYGYTF. The CDR3 DNA is TGTGCCGGCTTTAAGGGAGATCGGGACAAACTAAAGAGTGGGAACTATGGCTACACCTTC. The rearrangement uses TRBV21-1 and TRBJ1-2; the table's D call, TRBD1, was not checked against the DNA. TRBV21-1 is listed as a pseudogene. CDR3 length: 20 residues.

The V call is TRBV7-9, the J call TRBJ1-1; no definite D call. Germline loops: CDR1 SEHNR, CDR2 FQNEAQ (reference sequence). The V gene lost 2 bases and the J gene lost 2 bases, with 9 bases spanning the gap. CDR3 length: 14 residues. CDR3 amino acids: CASSLKDFNTEAFF. CDR3 in DNA: TGTGCCAGCAGCTTAAAGGACTTTAACACTGAAGCTTTCTTT.

This clone showed up just once. This chain connects TRBV7-9 to TRBJ2-3, with a tentative D call TRBD1 (6 bases). Trimming stripped 3 bases from V and 2 bases from J, with 15 bases between. The CDR3 is 16 amino acids. Germline lookup yields CDR1 SEHNR and CDR2 FQNEAQ (reference sequence). CDR3 residues: CASSFVKGDPTDTQYF. DNA for the CDR3: TGTGCCAGCAGCTTCGTAAAGGGGGATCCCACAGATACGCAGTATTTT.

The chain has TRBV5-4 and TRBJ2-3; maybe TRBD1 (6 bases). V dropped 4 bases and J dropped 2 bases, with 8 bases sitting between them. The CDR3 consists of 13 residues. Germline V gene lookup returns CDR1 SGHNT and CDR2 YYREEE (reference sequence). DNA of the CDR3: TGTGCCAGCAGCGGGACACCCACAGATACGCAGTATTTT. Protein sequence: CASSGTPTDTQYF.

This chain connects TRBV5-6 to TRBJ1-1, with a tentative D call TRBD1 (6 bases). There are 15 residues in the CDR3. Germline CDR1 reads SGHDT; CDR2 reads YYEEEE. Trimming left V 0 bases short and J 0 bases short, with 9 bases between. Here the CDR3 reads CASSLAGALNTEAFF. The CDR3 bases are TGTGCCAGCAGCTTGGCAGGGGCCCTGAACACTGAAGCTTTCTTT.

The V gene is TRBV4-1, the J gene TRBJ1-1; perhaps TRBD1 as D (6 bases). The V gene lost 0 bases and the J gene lost 1 base, with 18 bases spanning the gap. Germline V gene lookup returns CDR1 MGHRA and CDR2 YSYEKL. The CDR3 covers 18 residues. The CDR3 DNA reads as TGCGCCAGCAGCCAAGAAACGGGGGGCACCCTCCCGAACACTGAAGCTTTCTTT. Its protein is CASSQETGGTLPNTEAFF.

The chain links TRBV6-4 to TRBJ1-2; weak D call: TRBD1 (5 bases). The germline V and J ends were trimmed by 8 bases and 8 bases, with 24 bases remaining between them. CDR1 and CDR2 (germline): MRHNA, SNTAGT. The CDR3 runs 15 residues. DNA for the CDR3: TGTGCCAGCGCCTCTACCGACAGTTCCCTATACGGCTACACCTTC. Translation gives CASASTDSSLYGYTF.

The J gene is TRBJ2-1, the V gene TRBV5-5, with D possibly being TRBD1 (6 bases). The CDR3 spans 15 residues. Per germline, CDR1 SGHKS and CDR2 YYEKEE (reference sequence). V lost 2 bases and J lost 2, with 11 bases in between. CDR3 in amino acids: CASSFETGTYNEQFF. DNA of the CDR3: TGTGCCAGCAGCTTCGAGACAGGTACCTACAATGAGCAGTTCTTC. Filled out from reference TRBV5-5 and TRBJ2-1, the complete variable domain reads DAGVTQSPTHLIKTRGQQVTLRCSPISGHKSVSWYQQVLGQGPQFIFQYYEKEERGRGNFPDRFSARQFPNYSSELNVNALLLGDSALYLCASSFETGTYNEQFFGPGTRLTVL.

This clone appeared once. The chain recombines TRBV6-5 with TRBJ1-2; D might be TRBD1 (5 bases). The CDR3 sequence is 14 residues long. Germline values: CDR1 MNHEY, CDR2 SVGAGI. V gave up 2 bases and J gave up 3 bases, with 10 bases separating them. In DNA form, the CDR3 reads TGTGCCAGCAGTTACACAGGTTTCGACTATGGCTACACCTTC. Translated, it gives CASSYTGFDYGYTF.